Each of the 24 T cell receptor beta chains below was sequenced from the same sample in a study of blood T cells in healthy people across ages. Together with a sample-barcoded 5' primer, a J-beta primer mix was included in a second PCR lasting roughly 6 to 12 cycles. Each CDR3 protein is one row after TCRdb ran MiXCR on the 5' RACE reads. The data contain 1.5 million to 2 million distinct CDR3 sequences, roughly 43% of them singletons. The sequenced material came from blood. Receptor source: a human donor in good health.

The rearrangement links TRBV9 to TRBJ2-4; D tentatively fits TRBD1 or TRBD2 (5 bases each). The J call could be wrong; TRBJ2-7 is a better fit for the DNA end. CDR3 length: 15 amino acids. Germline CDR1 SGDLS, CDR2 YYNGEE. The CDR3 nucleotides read TGTGCCAGCAGCGTAGGAATGGGGGTTCTCTACGAGCAGTACTTC. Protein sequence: CASSVGMGVLYEQYF.

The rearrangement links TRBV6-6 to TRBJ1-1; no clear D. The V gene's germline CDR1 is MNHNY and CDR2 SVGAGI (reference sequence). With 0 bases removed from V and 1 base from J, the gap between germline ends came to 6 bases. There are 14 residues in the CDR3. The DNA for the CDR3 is TGTGCCAGCAGTTACTCGAACCAGAACACTGAAGCTTTCTTT. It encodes CASSYSNQNTEAFF.

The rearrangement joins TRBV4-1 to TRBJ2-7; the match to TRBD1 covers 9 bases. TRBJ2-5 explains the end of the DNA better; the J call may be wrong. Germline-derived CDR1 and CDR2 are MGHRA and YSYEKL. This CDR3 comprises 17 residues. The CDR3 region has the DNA TGCGCCAGCAGCCACGAACAGGGGGCTTCGATCCAAGAGACCCAGTACTTC. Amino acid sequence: CASSHEQGASIQETQYF.

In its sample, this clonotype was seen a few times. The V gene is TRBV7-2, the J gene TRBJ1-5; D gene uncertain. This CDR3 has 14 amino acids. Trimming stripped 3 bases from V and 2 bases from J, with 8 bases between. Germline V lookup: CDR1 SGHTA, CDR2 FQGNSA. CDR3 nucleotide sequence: TGTGCCAGCAGCTTCGACGGTCGCAATCAGCCCCAGCATTTT. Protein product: CASSFDGRNQPQHF.

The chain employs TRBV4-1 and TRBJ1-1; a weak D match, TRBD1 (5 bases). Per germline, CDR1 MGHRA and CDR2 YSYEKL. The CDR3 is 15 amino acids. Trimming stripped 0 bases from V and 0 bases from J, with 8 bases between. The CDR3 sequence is CASSQDVGVNTEAFF. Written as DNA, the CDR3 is TGCGCCAGCAGCCAAGATGTAGGGGTGAACACTGAAGCTTTCTTT.

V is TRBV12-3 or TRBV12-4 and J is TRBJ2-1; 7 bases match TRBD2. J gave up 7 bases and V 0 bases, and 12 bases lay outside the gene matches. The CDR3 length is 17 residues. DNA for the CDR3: TGTGCCAGCAGTTTAGCAACAGGCCCAGGGAGGGAGAATGAGCAGTTCTTC. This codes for CASSLATGPGRENEQFF.

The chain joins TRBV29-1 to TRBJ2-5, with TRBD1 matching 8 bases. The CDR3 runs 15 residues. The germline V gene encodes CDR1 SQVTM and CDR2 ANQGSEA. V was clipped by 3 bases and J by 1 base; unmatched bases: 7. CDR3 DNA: TGCAGCGTTGAGGGTGGACAGGGAATCCAAGAGACCCAGTACTTC. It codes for CSVEGGQGIQETQYF.

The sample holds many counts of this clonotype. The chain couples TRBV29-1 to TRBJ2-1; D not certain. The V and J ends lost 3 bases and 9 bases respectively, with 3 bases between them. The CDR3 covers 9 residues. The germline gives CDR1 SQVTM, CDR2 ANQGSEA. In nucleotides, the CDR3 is TGCAGCGTTGATGGTGAGCAGTTCTTC. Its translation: CSVDGEQFF.

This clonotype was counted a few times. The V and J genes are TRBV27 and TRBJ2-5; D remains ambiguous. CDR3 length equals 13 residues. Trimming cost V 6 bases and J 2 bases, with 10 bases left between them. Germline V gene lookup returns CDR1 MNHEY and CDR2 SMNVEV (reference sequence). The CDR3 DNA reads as TGTGCCAGCAGCAGCCAGTCACAAGAGACCCAGTACTTC. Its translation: CASSSQSQETQYF.

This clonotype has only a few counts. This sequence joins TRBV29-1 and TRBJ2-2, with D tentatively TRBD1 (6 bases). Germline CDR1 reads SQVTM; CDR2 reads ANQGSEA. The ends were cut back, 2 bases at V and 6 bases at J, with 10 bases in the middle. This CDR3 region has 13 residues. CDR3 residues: CSVEQGFAGELFF. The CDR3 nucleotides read TGCAGCGTTGAACAGGGGTTCGCCGGGGAGCTGTTTTTT.

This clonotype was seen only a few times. CDR3 amino acids: CASSASGYSYEQYF. The CDR3 bases are TGTGCCAGCAGCGCCTCAGGGTACTCCTACGAGCAGTACTTC. This chain connects TRBV9 to TRBJ2-7; the D gene is possibly TRBD1 (5 bases). CDR1 is SGDLS and CDR2 is YYNGEE in the germline V gene. Trimming left V 3 bases short and J 0 bases short, with 10 bases between. The CDR3 spans 14 residues.

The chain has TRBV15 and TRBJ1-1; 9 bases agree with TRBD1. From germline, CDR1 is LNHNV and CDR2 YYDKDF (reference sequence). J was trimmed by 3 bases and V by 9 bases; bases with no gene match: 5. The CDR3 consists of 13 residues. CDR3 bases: TGTGCCACGATAAGGACAGGGGACACTGAAGCTTTCTTT. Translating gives CATIRTGDTEAFF.

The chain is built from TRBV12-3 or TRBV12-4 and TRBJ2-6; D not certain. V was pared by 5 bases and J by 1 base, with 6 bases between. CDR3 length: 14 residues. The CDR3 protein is CASSPASGANVLTF. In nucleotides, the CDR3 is TGTGCCAGCAGTCCGGCTTCTGGGGCCAACGTCCTGACTTTC.

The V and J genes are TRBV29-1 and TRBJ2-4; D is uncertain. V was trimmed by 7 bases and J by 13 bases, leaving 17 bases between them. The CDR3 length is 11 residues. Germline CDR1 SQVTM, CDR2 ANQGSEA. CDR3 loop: CSALVDLKQYF. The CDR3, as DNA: TGCAGCGCCCTAGTTGACCTCAAGCAGTACTTC.

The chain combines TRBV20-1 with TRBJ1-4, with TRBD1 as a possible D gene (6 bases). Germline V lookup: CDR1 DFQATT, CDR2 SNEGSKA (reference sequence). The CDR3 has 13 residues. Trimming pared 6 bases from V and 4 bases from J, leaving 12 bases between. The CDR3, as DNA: TGCAGTGCGCAGACAGGATTTAATGAAAAACTGTTTTTT. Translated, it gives CSAQTGFNEKLFF.

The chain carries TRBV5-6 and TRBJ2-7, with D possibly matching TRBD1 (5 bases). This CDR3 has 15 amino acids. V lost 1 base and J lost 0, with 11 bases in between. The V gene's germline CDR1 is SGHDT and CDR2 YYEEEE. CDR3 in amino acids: CASSLQGHYSYEQYF. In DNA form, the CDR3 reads TGTGCCAGCAGCTTGCAGGGTCATTACTCCTACGAGCAGTACTTC.

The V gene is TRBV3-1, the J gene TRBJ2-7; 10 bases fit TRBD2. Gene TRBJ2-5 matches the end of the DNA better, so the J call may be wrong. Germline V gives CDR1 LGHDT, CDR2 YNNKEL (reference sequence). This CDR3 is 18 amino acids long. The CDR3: CASSHFSGGANGLETQYF. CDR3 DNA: TGTGCCAGCAGCCACTTCAGCGGGGGGGCCAACGGGTTGGAGACCCAGTACTTC.

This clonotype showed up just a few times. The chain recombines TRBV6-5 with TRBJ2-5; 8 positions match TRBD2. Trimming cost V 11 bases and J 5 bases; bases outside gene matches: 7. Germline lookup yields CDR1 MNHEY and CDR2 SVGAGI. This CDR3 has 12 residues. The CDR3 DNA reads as TGTGCCGTCTCGACTAGCGCGGAGACCCAGTACTTC. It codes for CAVSTSAETQYF.

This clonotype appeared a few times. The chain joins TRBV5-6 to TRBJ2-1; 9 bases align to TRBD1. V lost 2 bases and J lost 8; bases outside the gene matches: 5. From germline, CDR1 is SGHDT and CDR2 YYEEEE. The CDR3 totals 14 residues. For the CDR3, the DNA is TGTGCCAGCAGCTTCGGGACAGGGAATTATGAGCAGTTCTTC. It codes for CASSFGTGNYEQFF.

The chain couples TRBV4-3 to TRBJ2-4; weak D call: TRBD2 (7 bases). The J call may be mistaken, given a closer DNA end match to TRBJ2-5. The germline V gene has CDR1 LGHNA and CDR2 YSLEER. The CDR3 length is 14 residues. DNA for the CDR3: TGCGCCAGCAGCCAATGGGGGGGCGGAGAGACCCAGTACTTC. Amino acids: CASSQWGGGETQYF.

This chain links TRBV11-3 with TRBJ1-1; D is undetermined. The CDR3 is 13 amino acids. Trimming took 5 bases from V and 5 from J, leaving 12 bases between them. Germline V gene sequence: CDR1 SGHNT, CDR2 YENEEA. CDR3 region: CASSPSMITEAFF. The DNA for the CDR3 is TGTGCCAGCAGCCCTAGTATGATTACTGAAGCTTTCTTT.

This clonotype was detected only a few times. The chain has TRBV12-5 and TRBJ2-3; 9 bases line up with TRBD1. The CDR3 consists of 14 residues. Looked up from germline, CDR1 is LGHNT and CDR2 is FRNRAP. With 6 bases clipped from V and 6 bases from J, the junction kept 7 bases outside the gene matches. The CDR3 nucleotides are TGTGCTAGTGGAAATCTACAGGGGGCGGATACGCAGTATTTT. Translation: CASGNLQGADTQYF. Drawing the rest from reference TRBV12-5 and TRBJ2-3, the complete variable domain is DARVTQTPRHKVTEMGQEVTMRCQPILGHNTVFWYRQTMMQGLELLAYFRNRAPLDDSGMPKDRFSAEMPDATLATLKIQPSEPRDSAVYFCASGNLQGADTQYFGPGTRLTVL.

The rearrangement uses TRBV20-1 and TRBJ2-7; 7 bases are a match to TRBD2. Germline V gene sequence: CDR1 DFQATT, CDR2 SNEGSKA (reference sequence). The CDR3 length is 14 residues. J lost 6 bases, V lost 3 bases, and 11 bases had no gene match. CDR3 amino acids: CSASSSGDKFEQYF. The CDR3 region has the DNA TGCAGTGCTAGTTCGAGCGGGGATAAGTTCGAGCAGTACTTC.

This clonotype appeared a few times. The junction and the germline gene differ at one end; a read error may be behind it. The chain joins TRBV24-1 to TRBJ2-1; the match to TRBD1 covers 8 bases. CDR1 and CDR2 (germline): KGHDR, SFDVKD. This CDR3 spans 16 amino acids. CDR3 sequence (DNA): TGTGCCGCCAGCCCAAACACAGGGGGGCCCTACAATGAGCAGTTCTTC. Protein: CAASPNTGGPYNEQFF.